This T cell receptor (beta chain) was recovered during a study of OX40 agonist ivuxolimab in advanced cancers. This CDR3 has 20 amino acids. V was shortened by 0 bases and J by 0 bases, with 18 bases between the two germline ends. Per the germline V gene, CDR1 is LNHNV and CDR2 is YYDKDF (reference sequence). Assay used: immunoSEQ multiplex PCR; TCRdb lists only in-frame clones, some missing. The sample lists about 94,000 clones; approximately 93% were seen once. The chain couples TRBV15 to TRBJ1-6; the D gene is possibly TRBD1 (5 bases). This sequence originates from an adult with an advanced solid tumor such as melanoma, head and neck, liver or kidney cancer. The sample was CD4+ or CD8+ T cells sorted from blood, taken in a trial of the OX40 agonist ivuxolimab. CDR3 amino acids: CATSRDLRGTLSSYNSPLHF. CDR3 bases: TGTGCCACCAGCAGAGACCTCCGAGGGACGCTTAGCTCCTATAATTCACCCCTCCACTTT.